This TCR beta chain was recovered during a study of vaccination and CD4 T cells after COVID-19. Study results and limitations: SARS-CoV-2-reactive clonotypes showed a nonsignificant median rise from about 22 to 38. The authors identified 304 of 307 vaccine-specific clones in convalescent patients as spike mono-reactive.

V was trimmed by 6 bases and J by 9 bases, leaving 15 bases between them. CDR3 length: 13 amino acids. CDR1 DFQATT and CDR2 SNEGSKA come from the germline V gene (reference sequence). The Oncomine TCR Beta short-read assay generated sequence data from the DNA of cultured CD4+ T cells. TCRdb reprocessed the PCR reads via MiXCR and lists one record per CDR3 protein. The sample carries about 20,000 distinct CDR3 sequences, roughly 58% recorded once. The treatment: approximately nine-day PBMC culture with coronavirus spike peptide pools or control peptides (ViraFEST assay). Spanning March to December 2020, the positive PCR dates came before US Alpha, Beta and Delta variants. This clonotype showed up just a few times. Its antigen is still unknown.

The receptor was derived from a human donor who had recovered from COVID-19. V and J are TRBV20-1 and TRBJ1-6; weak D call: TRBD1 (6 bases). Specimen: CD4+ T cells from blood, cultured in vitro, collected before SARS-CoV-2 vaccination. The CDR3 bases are TGCAGTGCCCGGCTAACAGGGCTTTCACCCCTCCACTTT. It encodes CSARLTGLSPLHF.